This TCR beta chain was found in a study of T cells in narcolepsy. Study context: Healthy controls were enrolled alongside patients with narcolepsy type 1 or type 2. Whole-study results and caveats: HCRT-specific and TRIB2-specific autoreactive clonotypes appeared among same-patient CSF and blood CD4+ clonotypes. Autoreactive clonotypes reportedly recurred in blood of same and different patients, not controls.

The table came from immunoSEQ multiplex PCR; TCRdb's copy has only in-frame clones and leaves some out. The sample includes roughly 2,500 clones, 20% to 30% of them seen just once. Of note for this clone: Its matching antigen is unknown.

The CDR3 extends over 14 amino acids. V lost 3 bases and J lost 5, with 13 bases in between. Germline-derived CDR1 and CDR2 are SEHNR and FQNEAQ (reference sequence). The rearrangement uses TRBV7-9 and TRBJ2-5; D assignment may be TRBD1 or TRBD2 (7 bases each). Input material: cultured CD4+ T cells from cerebrospinal fluid. The sequence was collected from a human donor with narcolepsy. This CDR3 is CASSLGGGAETQYF. Written as DNA, the CDR3 is TGTGCCAGCAGCTTGGGAGGGGGCGCGGAGACCCAGTACTTC.